Only one count was recorded for the clone carrying this T cell receptor beta chain. Its antigen is unidentified. The data originate from a study of Tregs in tolerant kidney transplant recipients. The study, taken as a whole, reports: Activated donor B cell expansion appeared to reveal the most relevant donor-specific TCRbeta repertoire. Donor-specific Treg expansion exceeded global Treg expansion in tolerant patients, suggesting antigen drive.

TCRdb's copy holds only in-frame clones and misses some; the assay was immunoSEQ multiplex PCR. Of about 110,000 clones in the sample, almost 90% were seen once. V shed 2 bases and J 3 bases; nucleotides not matched to a gene: 2. Germline V lookup: CDR1 GTSNPN, CDR2 SVGIG (reference sequence). The CDR3 is made up of 13 amino acids. V usage is TRBV30 and J usage is TRBJ1-2; 8 bases match TRBD1. The TCR comes from a human donor who received a combined kidney and bone marrow transplant. Sample: CD4+ T cells from blood, taken before the transplant. In nucleotides, the CDR3 is TGTGCCTGGAGTAACAGGGGGGACTATGGCTACACCTTC. Amino acid sequence: CAWSNRGDYGYTF.